The clone carrying this T cell receptor beta chain was counted between two and nine times. A junction boundary mismatches the germline segment, possibly from a read error. The data belong to a study of beta chain features in type 1 diabetes. In germline, CDR1 is MRHNA, CDR2 SNTAGT. The CDR3 runs to 16 residues. Expressed TCRB transcripts were sequenced because the isolated RNA had all been reverse transcribed beforehand. Sequenced by immunoSEQ multiplex PCR; TCRdb stores in-frame clones only, minus some. This sample yields 200,000 to 300,000 clones, of which 11% to 15% are seen a single time; 0.026% belongs to the top ten.

Sequenced: naive CD4+ T cells from blood. This receptor was taken from a woman in her thirties or forties in good health. The V and J genes are TRBV6-4 and TRBJ2-2; 8 nucleotides agree with TRBD1. This CDR3 is CASTITGGANIGELFF. CDR3 nucleotide sequence: TGTGCCAGCACAATCACAGGGGGAGCGAACATCGGGGAGCTGTTTTTT.